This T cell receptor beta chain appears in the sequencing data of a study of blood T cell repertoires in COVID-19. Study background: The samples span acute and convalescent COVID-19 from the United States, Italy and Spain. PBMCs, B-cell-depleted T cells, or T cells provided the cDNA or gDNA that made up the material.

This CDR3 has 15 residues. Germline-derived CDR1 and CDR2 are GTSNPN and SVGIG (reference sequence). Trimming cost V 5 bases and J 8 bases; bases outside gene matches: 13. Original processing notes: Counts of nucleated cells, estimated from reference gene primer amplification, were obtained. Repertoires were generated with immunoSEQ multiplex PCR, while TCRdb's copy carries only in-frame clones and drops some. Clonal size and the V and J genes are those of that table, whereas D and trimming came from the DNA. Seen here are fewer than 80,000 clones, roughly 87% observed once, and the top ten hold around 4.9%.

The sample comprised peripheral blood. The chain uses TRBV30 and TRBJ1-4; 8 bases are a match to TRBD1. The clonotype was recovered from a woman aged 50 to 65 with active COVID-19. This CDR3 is CAWADDRGLREKLFF. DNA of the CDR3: TGTGCCTGGGCTGATGACAGGGGTTTACGAGAAAAACTGTTTTTT.